A selection of T cell receptor beta chains follows, all from one sample in a study of vaccination effects on CD4 cells after COVID-19. Here immunoSEQ multiplex PCR was the method, and the copy in TCRdb shows in-frame clones only, minus some. The data show under 55,000 clones, roughly 72% seen once. Their target antigens are unknown. The sequencing here drew on CD4+ T cells from PBMCs cultured without peptide, taken after COVID-19 vaccination. These receptor sequences come from a human donor who received a COVID-19 vaccine. Both conserved end residues are part of each CDR3. Fields, in order: CDR3 protein, V gene, D gene, J gene. D genes are given only for firm matches.

CDR3: CAITGLAGSTDTQYF
V: TRBV10-3
D: TRBD2
J: TRBJ2-3

CDR3: CASSIGTVGTGELFF
V: TRBV9
D: TRBD1
J: TRBJ2-2

CDR3: CASIQRGSNQPQHF
V: TRBV6-5
D: .
J: TRBJ1-5

CDR3: CASSTGDSWAFF
V: TRBV5-1
D: TRBD1
J: TRBJ1-1

CDR3: CASSRNRGNEQFF
V: TRBV11-2
D: .
J: TRBJ2-1

CDR3: CASSQAIPGLKNEKLFF
V: TRBV3-1/TRBV3-2
D: .
J: TRBJ1-4

CDR3: CASSSTGDSGNTIYF
V: TRBV18
D: TRBD1
J: TRBJ1-3

CDR3: CASSRDTISNQPQHF
V: TRBV7-8
D: .
J: TRBJ1-5

CDR3: CASSAYSGSSYEQYF
V: TRBV9
D: TRBD2
J: TRBJ2-7

CDR3: CASSIGDDTDTQYF
V: TRBV19
D: .
J: TRBJ2-3

CDR3: CASSLEAGPYNEQFF
V: TRBV11-2
D: TRBD2
J: TRBJ2-1

CDR3: CAISGRAGGSTDTQYF
V: TRBV10-3
D: TRBD1
J: TRBJ2-3

CDR3: CASSLETGLSPLHF
V: TRBV11-2
D: TRBD1
J: TRBJ1-6

CDR3: CASSPQGATEAFF
V: TRBV18
D: TRBD1
J: TRBJ1-1

CDR3: CAWGQANTEAFF
V: TRBV30
D: TRBD1
J: TRBJ1-1

CDR3: CASSYFWSMNTEAFF
V: TRBV6-5
D: .
J: TRBJ1-1

CDR3: CAWSVVEKLFF
V: TRBV30
D: .
J: TRBJ1-4

CDR3: CASSQDPGLAGYNTGELFF
V: TRBV14
D: TRBD2
J: TRBJ2-2

CDR3: CSAAANYGYTF
V: TRBV20-1
D: .
J: TRBJ1-2

CDR3: CASSLGGVSNQPQHF
V: TRBV5-1
D: .
J: TRBJ1-5

CDR3: CASGGSYNEQFF
V: TRBV12-3/TRBV12-4
D: TRBD2
J: TRBJ2-1

CDR3: CASKIDLYNEQFF
V: TRBV2
D: .
J: TRBJ2-1

CDR3: CASTKSGGLIHTEAFF
V: TRBV7-9
D: TRBD1
J: TRBJ1-1

CDR3: CASSPSGDSTHYEQYF
V: TRBV5-1
D: TRBD1
J: TRBJ2-7

CDR3: CASSLDGGSGANVLTF
V: TRBV5-1
D: .
J: TRBJ2-6

CDR3: CASSLGTLNTEAFF
V: TRBV5-1
D: .
J: TRBJ1-1

CDR3: CASSEMRNTEAFF
V: TRBV10-1
D: .
J: TRBJ1-1

CDR3: CASSIDRGGYEQYF
V: TRBV19
D: TRBD2
J: TRBJ2-7

CDR3: CASRTTNGPRELFF
V: TRBV7-9
D: .
J: TRBJ2-2

CDR3: CASSLDQNGYTF
V: TRBV5-8
D: .
J: TRBJ1-2

CDR3: CASSFRTGATSTDTQYF
V: TRBV21-1
D: .
J: TRBJ2-3

CDR3: CASRIVGAGLLSDTEAFF
V: TRBV19
D: .
J: TRBJ1-1

CDR3: CASSPRGLEVGRYGYEQYF
V: TRBV7-2
D: .
J: TRBJ2-7

CDR3: CATSRDPGQKSSYNEQFF
V: TRBV15
D: TRBD1
J: TRBJ2-1

CDR3: CASRDFNLHEFF
V: TRBV2
D: .
J: TRBJ2-1

CDR3: CASSMTVHTGELFF
V: TRBV27
D: .
J: TRBJ2-2

CDR3: CASSSILSGYGYTF
V: TRBV28
D: .
J: TRBJ1-2

CDR3: CASSTAQGADTEAFF
V: TRBV27
D: TRBD1
J: TRBJ1-1

CDR3: CASSQEGLGPQGEQYF
V: TRBV4-2
D: .
J: TRBJ2-7

CDR3: CASSYGGTGRTDTQYF
V: TRBV6-5
D: TRBD1
J: TRBJ2-3

CDR3: CASSGTNSGEQYF
V: TRBV18
D: TRBD2
J: TRBJ2-7

CDR3: CASSQDYRGLGTF
V: TRBV14
D: TRBD1
J: TRBJ1-2

CDR3: CASSQFAGINNEQFF
V: TRBV3-1/TRBV3-2
D: .
J: TRBJ2-1

CDR3: CASSGLAGASYNEQFF
V: TRBV6-1
D: TRBD2
J: TRBJ2-1

CDR3: CASSLAGGRGEQFF
V: TRBV5-1
D: .
J: TRBJ2-1

CDR3: CAIGRIPGQGSTDTQYF
V: TRBV6-6
D: TRBD1
J: TRBJ2-3

CDR3: CAWNNEWGLDTGELFF
V: TRBV30
D: .
J: TRBJ2-2

CDR3: CASSIRGERGEAFF
V: TRBV19
D: .
J: TRBJ1-1

CDR3: CASRPSPITSGGLRAQYF
V: TRBV4-1
D: TRBD2
J: TRBJ2-5

CDR3: CASSASGGTDTQYF
V: TRBV10-1
D: TRBD2
J: TRBJ2-3

CDR3: CASSETGTAYGYTF
V: TRBV6-4
D: TRBD1
J: TRBJ1-2

CDR3: CASSPRGYQETQYF
V: TRBV6-5
D: .
J: TRBJ2-5

CDR3: CASSPLIPSTDTQYF
V: TRBV18
D: .
J: TRBJ2-3

CDR3: CASSPDRDSEAFF
V: TRBV18
D: TRBD1
J: TRBJ1-1

CDR3: CASSLVAGDSQPQHF
V: TRBV7-6
D: .
J: TRBJ1-5